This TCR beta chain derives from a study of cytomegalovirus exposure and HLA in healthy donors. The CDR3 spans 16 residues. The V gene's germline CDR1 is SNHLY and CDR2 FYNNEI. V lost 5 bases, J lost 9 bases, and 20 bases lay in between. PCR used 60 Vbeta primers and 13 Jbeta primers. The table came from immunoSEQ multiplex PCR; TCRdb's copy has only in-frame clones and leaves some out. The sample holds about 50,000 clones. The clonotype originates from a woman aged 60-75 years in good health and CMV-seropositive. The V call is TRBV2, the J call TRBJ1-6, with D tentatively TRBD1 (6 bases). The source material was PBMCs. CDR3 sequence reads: CASSPGQGSIASPLHF. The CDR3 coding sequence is TGTGCCAGCAGTCCAGGGCAGGGGAGTATAGCTTCACCCCTCCACTTT.